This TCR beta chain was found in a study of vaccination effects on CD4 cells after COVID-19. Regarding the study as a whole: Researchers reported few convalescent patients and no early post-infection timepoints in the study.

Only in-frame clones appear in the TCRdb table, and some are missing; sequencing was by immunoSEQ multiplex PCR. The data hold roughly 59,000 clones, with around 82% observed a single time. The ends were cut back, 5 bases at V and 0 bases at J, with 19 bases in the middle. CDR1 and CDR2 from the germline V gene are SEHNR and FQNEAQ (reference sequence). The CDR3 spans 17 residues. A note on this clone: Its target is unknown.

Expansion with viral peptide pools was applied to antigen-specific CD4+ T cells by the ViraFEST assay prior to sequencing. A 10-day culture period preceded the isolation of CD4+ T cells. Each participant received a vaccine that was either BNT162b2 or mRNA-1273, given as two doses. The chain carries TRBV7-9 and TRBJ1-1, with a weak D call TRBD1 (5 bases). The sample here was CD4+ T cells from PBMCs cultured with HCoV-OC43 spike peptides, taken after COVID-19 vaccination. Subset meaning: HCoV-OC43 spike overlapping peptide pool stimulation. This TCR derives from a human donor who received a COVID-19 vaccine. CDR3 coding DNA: TGTGCCAGCAGCGGCTGGGACGGGCGGACCATGAACACTGAAGCTTTCTTT. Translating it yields CASSGWDGRTMNTEAFF.